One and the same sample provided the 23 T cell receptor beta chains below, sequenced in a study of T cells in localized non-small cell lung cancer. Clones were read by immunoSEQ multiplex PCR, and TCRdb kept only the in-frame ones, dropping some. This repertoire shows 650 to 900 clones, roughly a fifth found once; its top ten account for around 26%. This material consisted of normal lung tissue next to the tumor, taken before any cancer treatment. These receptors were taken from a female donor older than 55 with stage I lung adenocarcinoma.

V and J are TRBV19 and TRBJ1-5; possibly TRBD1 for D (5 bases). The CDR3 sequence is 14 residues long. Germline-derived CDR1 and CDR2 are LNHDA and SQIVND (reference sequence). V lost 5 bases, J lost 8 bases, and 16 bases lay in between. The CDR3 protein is CASSPGTSWEPQHF. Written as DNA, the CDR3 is TGTGCCAGTAGTCCGGGGACGTCCTGGGAGCCCCAGCATTTT.

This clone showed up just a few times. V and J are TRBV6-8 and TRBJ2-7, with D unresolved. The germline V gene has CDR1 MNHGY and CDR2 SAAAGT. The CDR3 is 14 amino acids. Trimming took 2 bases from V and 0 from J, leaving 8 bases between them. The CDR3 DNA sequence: TGTGCCAGCAGTTACGGCGCGTACTCCTACGAGCAGTACTTC. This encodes CASSYGAYSYEQYF.

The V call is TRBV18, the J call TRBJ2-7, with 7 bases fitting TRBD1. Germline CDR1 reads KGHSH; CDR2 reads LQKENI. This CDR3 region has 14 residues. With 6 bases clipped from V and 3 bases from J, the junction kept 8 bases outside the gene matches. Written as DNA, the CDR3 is TGTGCCAGCTCGTCAAGGGACAGAGTCTACGAGCAGTACGTC. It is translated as CASSSRDRVYEQYV.

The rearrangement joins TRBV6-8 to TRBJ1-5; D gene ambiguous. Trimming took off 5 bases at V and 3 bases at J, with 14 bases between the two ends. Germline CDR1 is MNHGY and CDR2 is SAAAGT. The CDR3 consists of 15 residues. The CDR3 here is CASSEMGGNNQPQHF. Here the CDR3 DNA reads TGTGCCAGCAGTGAGATGGGCGGGAACAATCAGCCCCAGCATTTT.

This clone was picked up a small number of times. In nucleotides, the CDR3 is TGTGCCAGCAGTGGTCAGCGGGGTCGTGAGTTCTTC. It yields the protein CASSGQRGREFF. The genes are TRBV6-8 and TRBJ2-1; 7 bases fit TRBD2. J was trimmed by 14 bases and V by 5 bases; bases with no gene match: 9. The CDR3 sequence is 12 residues long. Germline V lookup: CDR1 MNHGY, CDR2 SAAAGT.

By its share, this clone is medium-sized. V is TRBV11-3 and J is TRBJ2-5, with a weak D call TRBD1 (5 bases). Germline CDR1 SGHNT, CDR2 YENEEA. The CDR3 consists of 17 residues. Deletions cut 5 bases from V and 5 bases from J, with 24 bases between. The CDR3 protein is CASSPSAGLGRDETQYF. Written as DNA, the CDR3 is TGTGCCAGCAGCCCGTCGGCAGGGTTGGGCAGGGATGAGACCCAGTACTTC.

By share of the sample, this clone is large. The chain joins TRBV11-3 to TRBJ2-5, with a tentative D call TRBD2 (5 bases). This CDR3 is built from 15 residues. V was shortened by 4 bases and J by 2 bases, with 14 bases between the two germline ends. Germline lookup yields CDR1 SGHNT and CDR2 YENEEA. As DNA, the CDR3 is TGTGCCAGCAGCTCGCTCGCGGGTGTACAAGAGACCCAGTACTTC. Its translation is CASSSLAGVQETQYF.

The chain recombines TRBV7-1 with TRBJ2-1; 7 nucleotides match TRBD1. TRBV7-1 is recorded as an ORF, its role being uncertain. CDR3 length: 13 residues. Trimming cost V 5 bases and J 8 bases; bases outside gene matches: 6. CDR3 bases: TGTGCCAGCAGCGCCGGGACAGACTATGAGCAGTTCTTC. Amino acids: CASSAGTDYEQFF.

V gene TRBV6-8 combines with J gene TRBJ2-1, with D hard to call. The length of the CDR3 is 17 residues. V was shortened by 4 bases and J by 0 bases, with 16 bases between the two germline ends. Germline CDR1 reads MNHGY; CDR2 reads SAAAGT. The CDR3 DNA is TGTGCCAGCAGTTCTCAGACGCGCAGCAGCTCCTACAATGAGCAGTTCTTC. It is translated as CASSSQTRSSSYNEQFF.

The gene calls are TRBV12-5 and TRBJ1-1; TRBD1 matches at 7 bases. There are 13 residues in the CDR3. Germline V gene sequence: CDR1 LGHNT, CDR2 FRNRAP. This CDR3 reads CASPQGRHTEAFF. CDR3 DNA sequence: TGTGCCAGTCCACAGGGGCGTCACACTGAAGCTTTCTTT.

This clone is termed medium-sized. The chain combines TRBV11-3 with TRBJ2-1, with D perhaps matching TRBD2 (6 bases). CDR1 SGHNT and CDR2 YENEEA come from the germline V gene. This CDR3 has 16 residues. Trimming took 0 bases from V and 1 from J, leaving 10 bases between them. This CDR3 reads CASSLDPSVSYNEQFF. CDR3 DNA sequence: TGTGCCAGCAGCTTAGACCCTAGCGTATCCTACAATGAGCAGTTCTTC.

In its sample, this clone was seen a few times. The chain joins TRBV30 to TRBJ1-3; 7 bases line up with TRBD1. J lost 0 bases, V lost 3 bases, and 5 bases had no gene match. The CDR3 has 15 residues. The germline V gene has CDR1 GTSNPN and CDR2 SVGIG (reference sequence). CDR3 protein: CAWRGQTHSGNTIYF. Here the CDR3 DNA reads TGTGCCTGGAGGGGACAGACACACTCTGGAAACACCATATATTTT.

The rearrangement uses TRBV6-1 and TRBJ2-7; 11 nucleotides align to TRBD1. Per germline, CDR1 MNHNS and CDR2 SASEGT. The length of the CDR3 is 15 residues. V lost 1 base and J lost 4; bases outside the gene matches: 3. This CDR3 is CASSEGTGGPYEQYV. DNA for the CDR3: TGTGCCAGCAGTGAAGGGACAGGGGGCCCTTACGAGCAGTACGTC.

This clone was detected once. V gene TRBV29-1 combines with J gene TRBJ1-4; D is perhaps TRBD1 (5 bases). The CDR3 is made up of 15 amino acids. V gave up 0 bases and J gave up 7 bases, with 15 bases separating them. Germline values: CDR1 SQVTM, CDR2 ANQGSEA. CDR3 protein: CSVEDRGVVGEKLFF. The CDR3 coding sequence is TGCAGCGTTGAAGATCGGGGGGTAGTGGGTGAAAAACTGTTTTTT.

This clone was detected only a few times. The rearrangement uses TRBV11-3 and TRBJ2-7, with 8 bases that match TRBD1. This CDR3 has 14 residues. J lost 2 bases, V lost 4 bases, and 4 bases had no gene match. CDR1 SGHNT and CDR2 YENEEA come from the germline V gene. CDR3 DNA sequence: TGTGCCAGCAGCTCCCGGGACAGGACCTACGAGCAGTACGTC. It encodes CASSSRDRTYEQYV.

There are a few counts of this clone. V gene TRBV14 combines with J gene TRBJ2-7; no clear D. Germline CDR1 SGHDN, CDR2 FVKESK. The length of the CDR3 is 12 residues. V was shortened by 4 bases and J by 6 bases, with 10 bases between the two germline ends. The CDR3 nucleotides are TGTGCCAGCAGCCCTAGTAGGACCGAGCAGTACTTC. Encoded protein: CASSPSRTEQYF.

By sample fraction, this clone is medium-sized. The CDR3 region is CASSYSRPGHYGNTIYF. In DNA form, the CDR3 reads TGTGCCAGCAGCTATTCGAGACCGGGACATTATGGAAACACCATATATTTT. The V gene is TRBV11-3, the J gene TRBJ1-3; D is possibly TRBD1 (6 bases). The germline V gene has CDR1 SGHNT and CDR2 YENEEA. V lost 4 bases and J lost 3, with 19 bases in between. The CDR3 covers 17 residues.

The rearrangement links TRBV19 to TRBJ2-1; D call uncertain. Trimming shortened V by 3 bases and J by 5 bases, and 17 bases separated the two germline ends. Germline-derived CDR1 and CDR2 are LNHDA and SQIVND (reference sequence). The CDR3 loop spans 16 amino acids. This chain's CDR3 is CASSIFLVETNNEQFF. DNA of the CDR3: TGTGCCAGTAGTATCTTTTTAGTAGAAACTAACAATGAGCAGTTCTTC.

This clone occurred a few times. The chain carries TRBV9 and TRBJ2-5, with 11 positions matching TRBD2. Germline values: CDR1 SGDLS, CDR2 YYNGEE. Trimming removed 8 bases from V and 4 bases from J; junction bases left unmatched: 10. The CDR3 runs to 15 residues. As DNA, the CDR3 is TGTGCCAGTGGGGACGCGACTAGCGGGGTAGAGACCCAGTACTTC. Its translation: CASGDATSGVETQYF. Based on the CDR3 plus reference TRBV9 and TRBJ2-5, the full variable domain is DSGVTQTPKHLITATGQRVTLRCSPRSGDLSVYWYQQSLDQGLQFLIQYYNGEERAKGNILERFSAQQFPDLHSELNLSSLELGDSALYFCASGDATSGVETQYFGPGTRLLVL.

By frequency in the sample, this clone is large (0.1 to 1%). As DNA, the CDR3 is TGTGCCAGCGGTGAGGGGAACTATGGCTACACCTTC. Protein product: CASGEGNYGYTF. This sequence joins TRBV28 and TRBJ1-2, with D perhaps matching TRBD1 (5 bases). Germline V gene lookup returns CDR1 MDHEN and CDR2 SYDVKM. The CDR3 consists of 12 residues. Trimming stripped 8 bases from V and 2 bases from J, with 9 bases between.

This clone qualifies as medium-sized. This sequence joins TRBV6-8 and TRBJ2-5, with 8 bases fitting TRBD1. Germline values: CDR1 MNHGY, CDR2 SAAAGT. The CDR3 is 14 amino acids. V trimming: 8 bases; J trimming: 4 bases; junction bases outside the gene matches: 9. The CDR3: CASSAAGGTETQYF. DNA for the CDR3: TGTGCCAGCTCGGCCGCAGGGGGCACAGAGACCCAGTACTTC.

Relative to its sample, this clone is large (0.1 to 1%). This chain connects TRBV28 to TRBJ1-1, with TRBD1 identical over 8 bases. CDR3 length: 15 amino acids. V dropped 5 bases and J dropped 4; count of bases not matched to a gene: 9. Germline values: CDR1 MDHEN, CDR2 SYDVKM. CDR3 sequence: CASSPAGTGSTEAFF. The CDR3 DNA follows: TGTGCCAGCAGTCCGGCGGGGACAGGATCCACTGAAGCTTTCTTT.

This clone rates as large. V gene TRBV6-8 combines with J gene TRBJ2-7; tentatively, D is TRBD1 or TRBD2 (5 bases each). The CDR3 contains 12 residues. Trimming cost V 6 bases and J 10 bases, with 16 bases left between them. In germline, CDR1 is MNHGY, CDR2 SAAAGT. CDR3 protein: CASRTGLGKQYF. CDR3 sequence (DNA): TGTGCCAGCAGGACGGGGCTGGGTAAACAGTACTTC.